This T cell receptor beta chain was profiled in a study of Ad26.COV2.S vaccination and SARS-CoV-2 variants. Germline values: CDR1 SGHNT, CDR2 YYREEE (reference sequence). The CDR3 spans 13 residues. V dropped 4 bases and J dropped 8 bases, with 15 bases sitting between them. Note on this clone: No antigen is known for it.

Treatment indicated: around 19 received Ad26.COV2.S at low or high dose, single or two shots; roughly five received placebo; per-sample allocation not given. Repertoires come from day 63 after the first vaccine or placebo injection. Study-level points and caveats: From the TCR breadth and depth analyses, total T cell responses may have been underestimated.

The table came from immunoSEQ multiplex PCR; TCRdb's copy has only in-frame clones and leaves some out. Of roughly 680,000 clones detected, 89% appear once; the ten largest clones hold about 1.5%. This sequence was found in a person aged 18 to 59 who received the Ad26.COV2.S COVID-19 vaccine or a placebo. This rearrangement joins TRBV5-4 to TRBJ1-1, with D unclear. The sample was peripheral blood, taken in a trial of Ad26.COV2.S vaccine versus placebo. The CDR3 loop is CASSVGGGREAFF. CDR3 nucleotides: TGTGCCAGCAGCGTTGGCGGCGGCAGGGAAGCTTTCTTT.